This T cell receptor (beta chain) appears in the sequencing data of a study of cytomegalovirus exposure and HLA in healthy donors. Study-wide context: Per a later analysis, the approximately 690 first-cohort and approximately 120 validation repertoires shared one platform.

The donors formed part of the roughly 120-subject validation cohort, distinct from the roughly 700-subject first cohort. Points from the study as a whole: Despite most TCR sequences being rare, some public TCRs occurred in many donors.

CDR1 MDHEN and CDR2 SYDVKM come from the germline V gene. CDR3 length equals 14 residues. V lost 7 bases and J lost 0, with 13 bases in between. Of note for this clone: Its antigen is undetermined.

Assay: immunoSEQ multiplex PCR; the TCRdb copy retains only in-frame clones and omits some. The sample lists approximately 120,000 clones, around 94% occurring once. This TCR was recovered from a woman under 30 in good health and CMV-seronegative. This chain connects TRBV28 to TRBJ2-7; TRBD2 might be the D (5 bases). The sample was PBMCs. The CDR3 DNA reads as TGTGCCAGCACCCAAGGCGGGCTCTCCTACGAGCAGTACTTC. Translating gives CASTQGGLSYEQYF.